Listed below are T cell receptor beta chains from one sample, sequenced in a study of CD8+CD57+ T cells in acquired aplastic anemia. From the reads, TCRdb called clonotypes with MiXCR, one entry per CDR3 protein. Here the sample spans about 160,000 distinct CDR3 sequences, approximately 40% being singletons. The sample taken for sequencing was sorted CD4+, CD8+, or CD8+CD57+ T cells (not recorded which) from PBMCs. Receptors were obtained from a human donor in good health. CDR3s include the opening cysteine and the closing phenylalanine or tryptophan. A D gene is named only where the DNA matches it firmly. Clone size is given for some rows only: seen once, a few or many times, or a class if the clone is expanded.

D: TRBD1; size: many; V: TRBV5-1; J: TRBJ1-1; DNA: TGCGCCAGCAGCGGGACGGGACAGGGTAACACTGAAGCTTTCTTT; CDR3: CASSGTGQGNTEAFF
D: TRBD2; size: few; V: TRBV30; J: TRBJ2-1; DNA: TGTGCCTGGAGTGTAGGGCTAGCGGGAGAATTC; CDR3: CAWSVGLAGEF
D: -; size: -; V: TRBV30; J: TRBJ1-2; DNA: TGTGCCTGGAGTGACACTAGATTTAGTGGCTACACCTTC; CDR3: CAWSDTRFSGYTF
D: -; size: -; V: TRBV19; J: TRBJ2-2; DNA: TGTGCCAGTACCCAGGGGTTAAGGGCCGGGGAGCTGTTTTTT; CDR3: CASTQGLRAGELFF
D: -; size: many; V: TRBV6-2/TRBV6-3; J: TRBJ2-2; DNA: TGTGCCAGCAGACTGTGGGGAGCGTCGGAGCTGTTTTTT; CDR3: CASRLWGASELFF
D: TRBD2; size: many; V: TRBV15; J: TRBJ2-6; DNA: TGTGCCACCAGCAGCCTAGCGGCGTTCTCTGGGGCCAACGTCCTGACTTTC; CDR3: CATSSLAAFSGANVLTF
D: -; size: -; V: TRBV15; J: TRBJ1-5; DNA: TGTGCCACCAGCAGGGAGGGCTACAATCAGCCCCAGCATTTT; CDR3: CATSREGYNQPQHF
D: TRBD1; size: -; V: TRBV25-1; J: TRBJ1-6; DNA: TGTGCCAGCAGTGAATACGCGCAAGGGGGCTTATATTCACCCCTCCACTTT; CDR3: CASSEYAQGGLYSPLHF
D: TRBD1; size: many; V: TRBV2; J: TRBJ1-5; DNA: TGTGCCAGCAGCACACAGGGGGCCCAGCCCCAGCATTTT; CDR3: CASSTQGAQPQHF
D: TRBD1; size: -; V: TRBV19; J: TRBJ2-7; DNA: TGTGCCAGTAGTGAACAGGGGGTTAGTCACGAGCAGTACTTC; CDR3: CASSEQGVSHEQYF
D: TRBD2; size: many; V: TRBV7-8; J: TRBJ2-3; DNA: TGTGCCAGCACGAAGGAGGCTAGCGGGAGGGCCGGGGATACGCAGTATTTT; CDR3: CASTKEASGRAGDTQYF
D: -; size: -; V: TRBV19; J: TRBJ2-7; DNA: TGTGCCAGTAGTATAGACGAGGATCACTACGAGCAGTACTTC; CDR3: CASSIDEDHYEQYF
D: -; size: -; V: TRBV10-3; J: TRBJ1-1; DNA: TGTGCCATCAAAGAGGGGGATGGCACTGAAGCTTTCTTT; CDR3: CAIKEGDGTEAFF
D: TRBD2; size: many; V: TRBV5-4; J: TRBJ2-3; DNA: TGTGCCAGCAGCTGGGGGGGTTCGGATACGCAGTATTTT; CDR3: CASSWGGSDTQYF
D: -; size: many; V: TRBV11-1; J: TRBJ1-2; DNA: TGTGCCAGCAGCCTAGGGGGGGCTGGCTACACCTTC; CDR3: CASSLGGAGYTF
D: TRBD1; size: many; V: TRBV10-3; J: TRBJ2-2; DNA: TGTGCCATCAGTGAGACGACAGGGGGTCTGTTTTTT; CDR3: CAISETTGGLFF
D: TRBD2; size: many; V: TRBV2; J: TRBJ2-5; DNA: TGTGCCAGCAGGGGGGAGGGAGAGACCCAGTACTTC; CDR3: CASRGEGETQYF
D: -; size: many; V: TRBV14; J: TRBJ1-1; DNA: TGTGCCAGCTCCTTACAGGGGAACACTGAAGCTTTCTTT; CDR3: CASSLQGNTEAFF
D: -; size: -; V: TRBV25-1; J: TRBJ1-6; DNA: TGTGCCAGCAGTGACTCTGCAAAGCATTCACCCCTCCACTTT; CDR3: CASSDSAKHSPLHF
D: -; size: many; V: TRBV30; J: TRBJ2-5; DNA: TGTGCCTGGAGTGTACGTAGGGCGGAGACCCAGTACTTC; CDR3: CAWSVRRAETQYF
D: TRBD2; size: few; V: TRBV9; J: TRBJ2-1; DNA: TGTGCCAGCAGCGTAGGGGCCGGCGGGGGCTACAATGAGCAGTTCTTC; CDR3: CASSVGAGGGYNEQFF
D: TRBD1; size: -; V: TRBV2; J: TRBJ2-3; DNA: TGTGCCAGCAGTGCCGGGACAGCAAGCACAGATACGCAGTATTTT; CDR3: CASSAGTASTDTQYF
D: -; size: -; V: TRBV7-2; J: TRBJ1-1; DNA: TGTGCCAGCAGTCTTCTCGGAAGCACTGAAGCTTTCTTT; CDR3: CASSLLGSTEAFF
D: TRBD2; size: -; V: TRBV6-2/TRBV6-3; J: TRBJ2-3; DNA: TGTGCCAGCAGTTACGAGGGCGGGAGGACAGATACGCAGTATTTT; CDR3: CASSYEGGRTDTQYF
D: TRBD1; size: -; V: TRBV10-3; J: TRBJ2-7; DNA: TGTGCCACAAAGAAGGGGACAGTCTCCTACGAGCAGTACTTC; CDR3: CATKKGTVSYEQYF
D: TRBD1; size: many; V: TRBV24-1; J: TRBJ1-5; DNA: TGTGCCACCAGTGAACAGGGGGCAAGCAATCAGCCCCAGCATTTT; CDR3: CATSEQGASNQPQHF
D: -; size: -; V: TRBV18; J: TRBJ1-2; DNA: TGTGCCAGCTCGGCCGGTGCCCAGACGGAAAACTATGGCTACACCTTC; CDR3: CASSAGAQTENYGYTF
D: -; size: many; V: TRBV10-3; J: TRBJ1-2; DNA: TGTGCCATCAGAAGGCCAGAAGATATCGGCTACACCTTC; CDR3: CAIRRPEDIGYTF
D: -; size: many; V: TRBV20-1; J: TRBJ1-2; DNA: TGCAGTGCCGGACAGTTCTCTGGTGGCTACACCTTC; CDR3: CSAGQFSGGYTF
D: -; size: few; V: TRBV25-1; J: TRBJ1-4; DNA: TGTGCCAGCAGTGACCCCCGAGGCGATGAAAAACTGTTTTTT; CDR3: CASSDPRGDEKLFF
D: TRBD2; size: -; V: TRBV6-5; J: TRBJ2-4; DNA: TGTGCCAGCAGGGAGACTAGCGCAAACATTCAGTACTTC; CDR3: CASRETSANIQYF
D: -; size: -; V: TRBV24-1; J: TRBJ2-1; DNA: TGTGCCACCAGTGGGATCGACGGCCGATACAATGAGCAGTTCTTC; CDR3: CATSGIDGRYNEQFF
D: -; size: many; V: TRBV20-1; J: TRBJ1-5; DNA: TGCAGTGCTAGAGATCCGAACAGCAATCAGCCCCAGCATTTT; CDR3: CSARDPNSNQPQHF
D: -; size: few; V: TRBV20-1; J: TRBJ1-1; DNA: TGCAGTGCACGGAGGGCGAACACTGAAGCTTTCTTT; CDR3: CSARRANTEAFF
D: -; size: -; V: TRBV7-9; J: TRBJ2-1; DNA: TGTGCCAGCAGCTTCGAAGCGAATGAGCAGTTCTTC; CDR3: CASSFEANEQFF